The rows below give T cell receptor beta chains drawn from one sample of a study of T cells in Graves' hyperthyroidism and ophthalmopathy. TCRdb re-called the multiplex PCR reads with MiXCR, one entry per CDR3 protein. This table holds roughly 700,000 distinct CDR3 sequences, approximately 15% found once. The sequenced sample consisted of blood. The source is a young woman with Graves' hyperthyroidism. Both conserved end residues are part of each CDR3.

V gene: TRBV20-1; CDR3 protein: CSARLAGRGETQYF
V gene: TRBV9; CDR3 protein: CASSVPTPLNADTQYF
V gene: TRBV12-3/TRBV12-4; CDR3 protein: CASSPLVPPHEQFF
V gene: TRBV15; CDR3 protein: CATSRDDNEQFF
V gene: TRBV30; CDR3 protein: CARTGVNTEAFF
V gene: TRBV6-1; CDR3 protein: CASSYDGGTGELFF
V gene: TRBV7-9; CDR3 protein: CASSPDGPNQPQHF
V gene: TRBV6-1; CDR3 protein: CASRGLLSVTQYF
V gene: TRBV12-3/TRBV12-4; CDR3 protein: CASTRFKNTGELFF
V gene: TRBV20-1; CDR3 protein: CSARVGTAEGGYNEQFF
V gene: TRBV5-6; CDR3 protein: CASSRLARGQFF
V gene: TRBV7-9; CDR3 protein: CASSPGYEAFF
V gene: TRBV6-2/TRBV6-3; CDR3 protein: CASRPDRGGHYEQYF
V gene: TRBV4-1; CDR3 protein: CASSRDNRVNYGYTF
V gene: TRBV10-3; CDR3 protein: CAIRGTLANTGELFF
V gene: TRBV6-5; CDR3 protein: CASSLGWGGGTEAFF
V gene: TRBV11-1; CDR3 protein: CASSPPARVGELFF
V gene: TRBV30; CDR3 protein: CACDRRLSNTIYF
V gene: TRBV29-1; CDR3 protein: CSVLKQGADTGELFF
V gene: TRBV24-1; CDR3 protein: CATSDGGQAEAFF
V gene: TRBV20-1; CDR3 protein: CSASRLAGVSYEQYF
V gene: TRBV18; CDR3 protein: CASSRQISTDTQYF
V gene: TRBV6-2/TRBV6-3; CDR3 protein: CASRVDYSTGELFF
V gene: TRBV29-1; CDR3 protein: CSVRGPGVQETQYF
V gene: TRBV2; CDR3 protein: CASSNILAGLAYEQYF
V gene: TRBV7-3; CDR3 protein: CASSQSSGELFF
V gene: TRBV30; CDR3 protein: CAWSGGQRFNTGELFF
V gene: TRBV11-2; CDR3 protein: CASSLAPWAGRVF
V gene: TRBV29-1; CDR3 protein: CSTVAPGLQETQYF
V gene: TRBV10-1; CDR3 protein: CASSRGSYEQFF
V gene: TRBV2; CDR3 protein: CATKRGSNTEAFF
V gene: TRBV2; CDR3 protein: CASSEDLQGNGYEQYF
V gene: TRBV9; CDR3 protein: CASSPRAGITDTQYF
V gene: TRBV4-1; CDR3 protein: CASSHLSRSDYGYTF
V gene: TRBV7-9; CDR3 protein: CASSLDGASGANEQFF
V gene: TRBV7-9; CDR3 protein: CASSPSPGTGIYEQYF
V gene: TRBV6-2/TRBV6-3; CDR3 protein: CASSYRYGELFF
V gene: TRBV4-1; CDR3 protein: CASSQDPGVGGYEQYF
V gene: TRBV19; CDR3 protein: CASSASPLAGGDNEQFF
V gene: TRBV3-1; CDR3 protein: CASSQRGMPEQFF
V gene: TRBV6-1; CDR3 protein: CASSERDSNQPQHF
V gene: TRBV20-1; CDR3 protein: CSARRGQGSNQPQHF